A single sample gave rise to the 30 T cell receptor beta chains below, sequenced in a study of tumor and adjacent non-tumor tissue in lung cancer. A modified ARM-PCR protocol with three rounds of nested PCR amplified TCRbeta. TCRdb independently ran MiXCR on the multiplex PCR reads; one entry per CDR3 protein. The sample consists of approximately 100,000 distinct CDR3 sequences, about 61% of them appearing once. This sample's RNA came from whole unsorted tissue. This non-tumor lung sample came from over 3 cm beyond the tumor edge. The sequenced material came from distant non-tumor lung tissue. The receptors derive from a man aged 55 to 70 with non-small cell lung cancer.

Worth noting for this clonotype: A junction boundary mismatches the germline segment, possibly from a read error. This chain uses TRBV6-5 with TRBJ2-5, with TRBD2 as a possible D gene (7 bases). The V gene's germline CDR1 is MNHEY and CDR2 SVGAGI. There are 14 residues in the CDR3. The CDR3 loop is CVSRGTWGGETRYF. DNA for the CDR3: TGTGTCAGCAGGGGCACTTGGGGGGGGGAGACCCGGTACTTC.

Only a few counts were recorded for this clonotype. With a much larger clone just one base away, this may be a read error. This CDR3 is CANRHRGQGVGTNTGELFF. The CDR3 DNA reads TGTGCCAACAGACACCGTGGACAGGGCGTAGGCACGAACACCGGGGAGCTGTTTTTT. The chain uses TRBV6-6 and TRBJ2-2, with 8 bases that match TRBD1. V dropped 10 bases and J dropped 0; count of bases not matched to a gene: 19. This CDR3 is built from 19 residues. Germline loops: CDR1 MNHNY, CDR2 SVGAGI (reference sequence).

With respect to this clonotype: Its ends do not fully match the called genes, so a read error is possible. The rearrangement links TRBV29-1 to TRBJ2-5; either TRBD1 or TRBD2 may fit D (5 bases each). Germline V gene lookup returns CDR1 SQVTM and CDR2 ANQGSEA. The CDR3 has 13 residues. The CDR3 spells CNVSPGTRLTQYF. The CDR3 region has the DNA TGTAACGTTTCGCCGGGGACCCGATTGACCCAGTACTTC.

Remarks on this clonotype: A much larger clonotype is one base distant, so this may be a read error. The genes are TRBV28 and TRBJ1-1, with D perhaps TRBD1 (5 bases). V was shortened by 7 bases and J by 5 bases, with 8 bases between the two germline ends. The CDR3 consists of 11 residues. Looked up from germline, CDR1 is MDHEN and CDR2 is SYDVKM. The CDR3 DNA sequence: TGTGCCAGCATTCCAGGGACTGAAGCTTTCTTT. Protein sequence: CASIPGTEAFF.

The table lists this clonotype with a count of one. A much larger clone differs from this one at a single base, so this may be a read error. The CDR3 DNA reads as TGTGCCAGCAGCTCCAAATATCGTTCCTTCAATGAGCAGTTCTTC. Its translation: CASSSKYRSFNEQFF. The chain combines TRBV13 with TRBJ2-1; the D is unclear. Germline values: CDR1 PRHDT, CDR2 FYEKMQ (reference sequence). The length of the CDR3 is 15 residues.

As regards this clonotype: This may be a read error: a much more frequent sequence differs by one nucleotide. The chain employs TRBV10-3 and TRBJ1-5; TRBD1 matches 9 bases. Germline V gene lookup returns CDR1 ENHRY and CDR2 SYGVKD. The CDR3 totals 14 residues. Here the CDR3 reads CAFSGTGNNQPQHF. CDR3 coding DNA: TGTGCCTTCAGTGGGACAGGGAACAATCAGCCCCAGCATTTT.

The sample holds a few counts of this clonotype. A much bigger clone sits one base away, suggesting this may be a read error. V gene TRBV5-6 combines with J gene TRBJ1-2; TRBD1 matches at 9 bases. Germline trimming cut 4 bases from V and 4 bases from J; bases unmatched to any gene: 8. CDR3 length: 15 amino acids. CDR1 is SGHDT, CDR2 YYEEEE, per germline. CDR3 amino acids: CASSNWDRAGYGYTF. The CDR3 DNA follows: TGTGCCAGCAGCAATTGGGACAGGGCGGGCTATGGCTACACCTTC.

The chain combines TRBV7-9 with TRBJ2-1; TRBD2 aligns across 13 bases. The CDR3 extends over 19 amino acids. Germline V CDR1 and CDR2: SEHNR, FQNEAQ (reference sequence). Unmatched junction bases numbered 10, after V lost 5 bases and J lost 0 bases. Here the CDR3 reads CASSHLLGTSGISYNEQFF. In DNA, the CDR3 is TGTGCCAGCAGCCATTTACTCGGGACTAGCGGGATCTCCTACAATGAGCAGTTCTTC.

Turning to this clonotype: Because the CDR3 is missing its conserved closing phenylalanine or tryptophan, this is likely a read error. The chain carries TRBV6-2 or TRBV6-3 and TRBJ1-2; a weak D match, TRBD1 (6 bases). The germline CDR1 and CDR2 sequences are MNHEY and SVGEGT. The CDR3 length is 16 residues. CDR3: CVSSYFRAGENYGYTV. The CDR3 coding sequence is TGTGTCAGCAGTTACTTCCGGGCAGGGGAAAACTATGGCTACACCGTC.

With respect to this clonotype: This may stem from a read error, because a much larger clone lies one nucleotide away. The chain links TRBV6-1 to TRBJ1-5; 7 nucleotides align to TRBD1. Germline CDR1 and CDR2: MNHNS and SASEGT. The CDR3 sequence is 15 residues long. V lost 1 base, J lost 2 bases, and 2 bases stayed unmatched. Written as DNA, the CDR3 is TGTGCCAGCAGTGAAGAGGGGGCGTGCAATCAGCCCCAGCATTTT. Translating gives CASSEEGACNQPQHF.

The J gene is TRBJ2-7, the V gene TRBV5-4; possibly TRBD2 for D (5 bases). V was clipped by 4 bases and J by 7 bases, with 21 bases between them. Looked up from germline, CDR1 is SGHNT and CDR2 is YYREEE (reference sequence). The CDR3 length is 15 residues. The CDR3 is CASSEEAGISGEQYF. The CDR3 bases are TGTGCCAGCAGCGAAGAAGCCGGGATATCAGGTGAGCAGTACTTC.

About this clonotype itself: One junction end disagrees with the germline gene, perhaps due to a read error. The chain links TRBV29-1 to TRBJ2-1; tentative D call: TRBD1 (6 bases). From germline, CDR1 is SQVTM and CDR2 ANQGSEA. The length of the CDR3 is 12 residues. The CDR3: CNVEQGFHEQFF. Here the CDR3 DNA reads TGTAATGTTGAACAGGGTTTCCATGAGCAGTTCTTC.

Concerning this clonotype itself: Given the absence of the conserved phenylalanine or tryptophan at the CDR3 end, a read error is likely. This chain connects TRBV4-1 to TRBJ2-7; TRBD2 might be the D (7 bases). The V gene's germline CDR1 is MGHRA and CDR2 YSYEKL. The CDR3 totals 15 residues. CDR3 region: CAGSQLVGGPYEQYL. CDR3 in DNA: TGCGCAGGCAGCCAACTGGTCGGGGGGCCCTACGAGCAGTACCTC.

In regard to this clonotype: At one end, the junction sequence differs from germline, possibly due to a read error. This sequence joins TRBV6-2 or TRBV6-3 and TRBJ2-1, with 9 nucleotides matching TRBD1. This CDR3 contains 14 residues. From germline, CDR1 is MNHEY and CDR2 SVGEGT. The CDR3 DNA reads as TGTGCCAGCAGGGACAGGGGTTCCGCGGATGAGCAGTTTTTC. Translated, it gives CASRDRGSADEQFF.

This clonotype appeared a few times. The J gene is TRBJ2-6, the V gene TRBV2; 8 bases align to TRBD1. V lost 2 bases, J lost 0 bases, and 3 bases stayed unmatched. Germline V gene sequence: CDR1 SNHLY, CDR2 FYNNEI. The CDR3 loop spans 17 amino acids. The CDR3 reads CASSETTGGSGANVLTF. The CDR3, as DNA: TGTGCCAGCAGTGAAACTACAGGGGGCTCTGGGGCCAACGTCCTGACTTTC.

As for this clonotype: Here the CDR3 omits its conserved ending phenylalanine or tryptophan, so a read error is the likely source. The CDR3 loop reads CASSVEGRGIWPWGYTS. CDR3 nucleotides: TGTGCCAGCAGTGTTGAGGGGCGGGGGATCTGGCCCTGGGGCTACACCTCC. This chain links TRBV6-1 with TRBJ1-2, with D possibly being TRBD1 (5 bases). V was pared by 4 bases and J by 8 bases, with 26 bases between. The V gene's germline CDR1 is MNHNS and CDR2 SASEGT. The CDR3 runs to 17 residues.

For this clonotype: The germline gene is not matched at one end of the junction; a read error may be the cause. The rearrangement links TRBV6-2 or TRBV6-3 to TRBJ1-1; D gene ambiguous. The CDR3 consists of 15 residues. The germline CDR1 and CDR2 sequences are MNHEY and SVGEGT. CDR3 in amino acids: CASRPADRMNIEAFF. CDR3 sequence (DNA): TGTGCTAGCAGACCCGCAGACCGAATGAACATTGAAGCTTTCTTT.

Turning to this clonotype: The germline gene is not matched at one end of the junction; a read error may be the cause. V and J are TRBV7-9 and TRBJ2-7, with 8 bases identical to TRBD2. This CDR3 is 16 amino acids long. Germline loops: CDR1 SEHNR, CDR2 FQNEAQ (reference sequence). As DNA, the CDR3 is TGTGCCAGCAACCTAAGCGGGGGAATCCATCCCTACAAGCAGTACTTC. Translating gives CASNLSGGIHPYKQYF.

This clonotype was counted ten times or more. The J gene is TRBJ2-2, the V gene TRBV4-1; D is perhaps TRBD1 (6 bases). The CDR3 extends over 15 amino acids. Trimming removed 2 bases at V and 6 bases at J, with 13 bases between. CDR1 is MGHRA and CDR2 is YSYEKL in the germline V gene. In DNA, the CDR3 is TGCGCCAGCAGCCAACGACAGGATAATGCCGGGGAGCTGTTTTTT. Protein: CASSQRQDNAGELFF.

Only a few counts were recorded for this clonotype. The chain carries TRBV7-9 and TRBJ1-4; D call uncertain. The germline V gene has CDR1 SEHNR and CDR2 FQNEAQ (reference sequence). The CDR3 loop spans 14 amino acids. Trimming pared 1 base from V and 0 bases from J, leaving 3 bases between. CDR3 region: CASSLDTTNEKLFF. The CDR3 DNA reads TGTGCCAGCAGCTTAGATACAACTAATGAAAAACTGTTTTTT.

The chain joins TRBV20-1 to TRBJ2-3, with D possibly being TRBD2 (5 bases). V lost 1 base and J 10 bases, leaving 24 bases between the germline ends. Per germline, CDR1 DFQATT and CDR2 SNEGSKA (reference sequence). The CDR3 covers 16 residues. CDR3 bases: TGCAGTGCTAGAGGCTCGTCCGAGGGAACCTCTGGGGCGCAGTATTTT. Its protein product is CSARGSSEGTSGAQYF.

This clonotype is medium-sized by share. CDR3 sequence (DNA): TGTGCCAGCAGCTTAATGAATAGCGGGAATGAGCAGTTCTTC. This codes for CASSLMNSGNEQFF. The rearrangement joins TRBV7-8 to TRBJ2-1; TRBD2 agrees at 7 bases. CDR1 and CDR2 from the germline V gene are SGHVS and FQNEAQ. With V trimmed by 2 bases and J by 7 bases, 5 bases remained unmatched. The CDR3 spans 14 residues.

This clonotype was recorded many times. The gene calls are TRBV4-1 and TRBJ1-1, with unresolved D. V was cut by 1 base and J by 3 bases, with 3 bases left in between. This CDR3 is 12 amino acids long. CDR1 MGHRA and CDR2 YSYEKL come from the germline V gene. CDR3: CASSQGDTEAFF. In DNA, the CDR3 is TGCGCCAGCAGCCAAGGCGACACTGAAGCTTTCTTT.

On this clonotype itself: Sequence at one end of the junction differs from germline and may be a read error. This chain connects TRBV7-3 to TRBJ2-6; D remains ambiguous. The CDR3 covers 14 residues. Germline values: CDR1 SGHTA, CDR2 FQGTGA. The CDR3 reads CAISFGPWANVLTF. DNA of the CDR3: TGTGCCATCAGCTTTGGGCCTTGGGCCAACGTCCTGACTTTC.

Notes on this clonotype: Relative to the germline gene, one junction end is altered; a read error may explain this. This chain connects TRBV9 to TRBJ2-5; tentative D call: TRBD2 (6 bases). The CDR3 sequence is 13 residues long. Germline V gene sequence: CDR1 SGDLS, CDR2 YYNGEE. For the CDR3, the DNA is TGTGTCAGCAGCGTAGAGGAGGGAGAGACCCAGTACTTC. This encodes CVSSVEEGETQYF.

This clonotype was seen more than once but under ten times. CDR3 amino acids: CVSSHRTSTATQYF. The CDR3 nucleotides read TGTGTTAGCAGCCATCGGACCTCTACGGCTACGCAGTATTTT. The gene calls are TRBV11-2 and TRBJ2-3; D call uncertain. The CDR3 extends over 14 amino acids. Germline lookup yields CDR1 SGHAT and CDR2 FQNNGV.

This sequence joins TRBV19 and TRBJ2-4, with TRBD1 matching over 8 bases. The CDR3 length is 16 residues. V lost 5 bases to trimming and J lost 1 base; unmatched junction nucleotides: 7. Per germline, CDR1 LNHDA and CDR2 SQIVND (reference sequence). DNA for the CDR3: TGTGCCAGTAGTCCTCAGGGGGCGACGGCCAAAAACATTCAGTACTTC. Encoded protein: CASSPQGATAKNIQYF.

As concerns this clonotype: The junction departs from the called germline gene at one end, perhaps through a read error. The chain links TRBV11-2 to TRBJ1-2; 7 nucleotides agree with TRBD1. This CDR3 is 15 amino acids long. CDR1 SGHAT and CDR2 FQNNGV come from the germline V gene. This chain's CDR3 is CASSLGGRQGKGFTF. The CDR3 bases are TGTGCCAGCAGCTTAGGGGGGCGACAGGGTAAGGGCTTCACCTTC.

With regard to this clonotype: This may arise from a read error, as a much more abundant clone is one base away. The chain employs TRBV12-3 or TRBV12-4 and TRBJ2-7; no clear D gene. The CDR3 length is 10 residues. V was clipped by 5 bases and J by 3 bases, with 2 bases between them. This CDR3 reads CASSIYEQYF. The DNA for the CDR3 is TGTGCCAGCAGTATCTACGAGCAGTACTTC.

This clonotype was detected many times. V and J are TRBV12-3 or TRBV12-4 and TRBJ1-3, with unresolved D. The ends were cut back, 8 bases at V and 0 bases at J, with 14 bases in the middle. This CDR3 region has 15 residues. Here the CDR3 reads CASAGSLSSGNTIYF. CDR3 nucleotides: TGTGCCAGCGCCGGAAGCTTGAGCTCTGGAAACACCATATATTTT.